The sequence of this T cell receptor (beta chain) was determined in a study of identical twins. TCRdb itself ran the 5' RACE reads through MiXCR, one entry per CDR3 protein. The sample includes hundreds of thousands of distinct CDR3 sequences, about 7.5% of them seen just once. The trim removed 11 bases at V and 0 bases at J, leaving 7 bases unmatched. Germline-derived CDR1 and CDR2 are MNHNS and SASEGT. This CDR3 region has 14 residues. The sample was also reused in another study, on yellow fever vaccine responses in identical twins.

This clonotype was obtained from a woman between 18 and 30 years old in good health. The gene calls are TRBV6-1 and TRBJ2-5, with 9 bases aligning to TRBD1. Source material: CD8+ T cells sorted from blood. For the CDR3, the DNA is TGTGCCTCAGGGGGGACAGGGTACCAAGAGACCCAGTACTTC. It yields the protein CASGGTGYQETQYF.